One sample yielded the 13 T cell receptor beta chains listed below, sequenced in a study of Graves' ophthalmopathy and Graves' hyperthyroidism. RNA transcripts yielded amplified TCR beta CDR3 regions. The workflow started with a first-round RT-PCR run with HTBI primers and then moved on to a second-round multiplex PCR. TCRdb reprocessed the multiplex PCR reads with MiXCR, giving one entry per CDR3 protein. The repertoire holds hundreds of thousands of distinct CDR3 sequences, with 22% as singletons. Sample: peripheral blood. Receptors originate from a woman under 30 with stable Graves' hyperthyroidism. Some clones in this sample may be carry-over from other donors' samples.

The V call is TRBV12-3 or TRBV12-4, the J call TRBJ1-1, with a weak D call TRBD1 (6 bases). Trimming took 6 bases from V and 2 from J, leaving 10 bases between them. The CDR3 length is 13 residues. The CDR3 sequence is CASRFRGNTEAFF. CDR3 in DNA: TGTGCCAGCAGATTCAGGGGTAACACTGAAGCTTTCTTT.

This clonotype has a count of ten or more. The chain couples TRBV28 to TRBJ2-7; D assignment may be TRBD1 or TRBD2 (6 bases each). The CDR3 covers 15 residues. V lost 3 bases to trimming and J lost 1 base, with 13 bases between them. The germline gives CDR1 MDHEN, CDR2 SYDVKM. CDR3 loop: CASSLGGTLSYEQYF. The CDR3 DNA follows: TGTGCCAGCAGTTTGGGCGGGACACTATCCTACGAGCAGTACTTC. Looking up the rest from reference TRBV28 and TRBJ2-7 gives the full variable domain: DVKVTQSSRYLVKRTGEKVFLECVQDMDHENMFWYRQDPGLGLRLIYFSYDVKMKEKGDIPEGYSVSREKKERFSLILESASTNQTSMYLCASSLGGTLSYEQYFGPGTRLTVT.

The chain carries TRBV30 and TRBJ1-3; maybe TRBD1 (5 bases). The CDR3 runs 12 residues. V dropped 7 bases and J dropped 0 bases, with 7 bases sitting between them. CDR1 and CDR2 (germline): GTSNPN, SVGIG (reference sequence). CDR3 amino acids: CALTDSGNTIYF. For the CDR3, the DNA is TGTGCCTTGACAGACTCTGGAAACACCATATATTTT.

This chain connects TRBV6-5 to TRBJ1-2; D unresolved. CDR1 and CDR2 (germline): MNHEY, SVGAGI. There are 13 residues in the CDR3. The V and J ends lost 1 base and 4 bases respectively, with 7 bases between them. CDR3: CASSYWQFYGYTF. CDR3 nucleotides: TGTGCCAGCAGTTACTGGCAGTTCTATGGCTACACCTTC.

This clonotype has a handful of counts. The rearrangement links TRBV20-1 to TRBJ2-7; 7 bases are a match to TRBD2. With 6 bases clipped from V and 2 bases from J, the junction kept 7 bases outside the gene matches. The CDR3 runs 13 residues. CDR1 is DFQATT and CDR2 is SNEGSKA in the germline V gene (reference sequence). DNA of the CDR3: TGCAGTGCCCGACGGCGGGAGCCCTACGAGCAGTACTTC. Amino acids: CSARRREPYEQYF.

This clonotype came up many times. The rearrangement links TRBV20-1 to TRBJ1-5; D remains unclear. This CDR3 spans 14 amino acids. V lost 0 bases and J 1 base, leaving 7 bases between the germline ends. The germline V gene has CDR1 DFQATT and CDR2 SNEGSKA (reference sequence). In DNA form, the CDR3 reads TGCAGTGCTAGAGAAGGGTCCAGCAATCAGCCCCAGCATTTT. It encodes CSAREGSSNQPQHF.

The chain recombines TRBV6-1 with TRBJ2-3; the match to TRBD2 covers 12 bases. V was clipped by 2 bases and J by 5 bases; unmatched bases: 5. Germline assignment: CDR1 MNHNS and CDR2 SASEGT. The CDR3 consists of 16 residues. CDR3 DNA sequence: TGTGCCAGCAGTGAACGACTAGCGGGGGCGGGAGATACGCAGTATTTT. Amino acids: CASSERLAGAGDTQYF.

This clonotype was counted ten times or more. V usage is TRBV20-1 and J usage is TRBJ2-7; 8 bases align to TRBD1. V lost 2 bases and J lost 2; bases outside the gene matches: 5. Germline loops: CDR1 DFQATT, CDR2 SNEGSKA (reference sequence). This CDR3 spans 14 amino acids. The CDR3 DNA reads as TGCAGTGCTAGAACGACAGGGGAACCCTACGAGCAGTACTTC. Translated, it gives CSARTTGEPYEQYF.

This clonotype was counted many times. V is TRBV6-1 and J is TRBJ2-7; D tentatively reads TRBD1 or TRBD2 (5 bases each). CDR3 length: 14 amino acids. Germline V gives CDR1 MNHNS, CDR2 SASEGT. Trimming took 5 bases from V and 0 from J, leaving 11 bases between them. The CDR3 DNA reads as TGTGCCAGCAGTAAACGGGACGGCTCCTACGAGCAGTACTTC. Its protein product is CASSKRDGSYEQYF.

This clonotype showed up many times. The chain carries TRBV6-1 and TRBJ1-1, with unresolved D. The CDR3 contains 14 residues. V was trimmed by 1 base and J by 5 bases, leaving 11 bases between them. Per the germline V gene, CDR1 is MNHNS and CDR2 is SASEGT. The CDR3 sequence: CASSEVGLETEAFF. The CDR3 DNA is TGTGCCAGCAGTGAAGTGGGGTTGGAGACTGAAGCTTTCTTT.

This clonotype was seen repeatedly, ten times or more. This rearrangement joins TRBV7-9 to TRBJ1-1; D might be TRBD1 (5 bases). V lost 1 base and J 7 bases, leaving 10 bases between the germline ends. The germline gives CDR1 SEHNR, CDR2 FQNEAQ (reference sequence). The CDR3 is made up of 13 amino acids. The CDR3 sequence: CASSLVGGNEAFF. The CDR3, as DNA: TGTGCCAGCAGCTTAGTTGGGGGAAATGAAGCTTTCTTT.

This clonotype was seen repeatedly, ten times or more. The chain has TRBV6-2 or TRBV6-3 and TRBJ1-2; TRBD1 matches 9 bases. This CDR3 spans 16 amino acids. CDR1 is MNHEY and CDR2 is SVGEGT in the germline V gene. With 6 bases clipped from V and 0 bases from J, the junction kept 8 bases outside the gene matches. The DNA of the CDR3 is TGTGCCAGCAGCTCCTCCGGACAGGGGACTAACTATGGCTACACCTTC. Translation gives CASSSSGQGTNYGYTF.

Of note for this clonotype: This may be a read error, as it is one base from a much larger clone. The V and J genes are TRBV20-1 and TRBJ2-5; TRBD1 is a possible D gene (7 bases). This CDR3 spans 20 amino acids. The V and J ends lost 3 bases and 1 base respectively, with 30 bases between them. Germline loops: CDR1 DFQATT, CDR2 SNEGSKA (reference sequence). CDR3 sequence reads: CSAREGALVPRVLFQETQYF. DNA for the CDR3: TGCAGTGCTAGGGAGGGGGCACTGGTACCGAGGGTCTTGTTCCAAGAGACCCAGTACTTC.